Each of the 28 T cell receptor beta chains below was sequenced from the same sample in a study of shared clonotypes between healthy human individuals (dated by TCRdb to 2018 to 2021). The method was the immunoSEQ multiplex PCR assay. TCRdb mirrors the immuneACCESS table, restricted to in-frame sequences. Some clones are absent from its copies; in checked studies, under half trace to an unresolved V gene, and the reason for the others is unknown. The sample records about 2.4 million clones, around 90% of which are singletons. The ten largest clones take up about 0.13% of the sample. The source material was naive CD4+ T cells sorted from blood. Per the publication, the cell subset or site label means: CD45RA+ positively selected. These receptors came from a man younger than 35 in good health.

The chain employs TRBV15 and TRBJ2-3, with 7 bases lining up with TRBD2. The V gene's germline CDR1 is LNHNV and CDR2 YYDKDF (reference sequence). V was clipped by 3 bases and J by 0 bases; unmatched bases: 6. The CDR3 spans 16 residues. The CDR3 sequence is CATSSGDYPSTDTQYF. The CDR3 coding sequence is TGTGCCACCAGCAGCGGGGACTACCCTAGCACAGATACGCAGTATTTT.

This clone was seen only once. Within the sample, other DNA sequences also encode this same CDR3. The rearrangement links TRBV5-1 to TRBJ2-5; 15 bases match TRBD2. The germline V gene encodes CDR1 SGHRS and CDR2 YFSETQ. Germline trimming cut 3 bases from V and 0 bases from J; bases unmatched to any gene: 3. This CDR3 is 17 amino acids long. Written as DNA, the CDR3 is TGCGCCAGCAGCTCGGGACTAGCGGGAGGTTACCAAGAGACCCAGTACTTC. It yields the protein CASSSGLAGGYQETQYF.

The chain is built from TRBV21-1 and TRBJ1-4. TRBV21-1 is given as a pseudogene. The CDR3 consists of 15 residues. The CDR3, as DNA: TGTGCCAGCAGCAGTCCGGGACGGCTTAATGAAAAACTGTTTTTT. Amino acids: CASSSPGRLNEKLFF.

The chain recombines TRBV11-2 with TRBJ2-5, with D perhaps matching TRBD1 (5 bases). The CDR3 totals 14 residues. From germline, CDR1 is SGHAT and CDR2 FQNNGV. Trimming took off 1 base at V and 7 bases at J, with 13 bases between the two ends. CDR3 nucleotides: TGTGCCAGCAGCTTAGGACAGAACTTAGGGACCCAGTACTTC. Translated: CASSLGQNLGTQYF.

About this clone itself: This same CDR3 is encoded by further DNA sequences in the sample. This chain connects TRBV6-1 to TRBJ2-3; D may be TRBD2 (6 bases). Trimming cost V 1 base and J 5 bases, with 10 bases left between them. Germline V gene lookup returns CDR1 MNHNS and CDR2 SASEGT. The CDR3 is made up of 14 amino acids. The CDR3 DNA reads as TGTGCCAGCAGTGAAGGACTAGTTGGAGATACGCAGTATTTT. The encoded protein is CASSEGLVGDTQYF.

The count of this clone is one. The genes are TRBV29-1 and TRBJ2-3; D is possibly TRBD1 (5 bases). The germline CDR1 and CDR2 sequences are SQVTM and ANQGSEA. Between the trimmed V and J ends, which lost 7 bases and 3 bases, there was a span of 11 bases. This CDR3 region has 12 residues. CDR3 sequence (DNA): TGCAGCGGGGCAGGGTCAACAGATACGCAGTATTTT. Its protein is CSGAGSTDTQYF.

Of note for this clone: One junction end does not reproduce the germline sequence, and a read error may be involved. The CDR3: CASSLEGRVKTEAFF. As DNA, the CDR3 is TGCGCCAGCAGCCTTGAGGGCAGGGTGAAGACTGAAGCTTTCTTT. This rearrangement joins TRBV5-1 to TRBJ1-1; D is possibly TRBD1 (5 bases). This CDR3 has 15 amino acids. Germline CDR1 and CDR2: SGHRS and YFSETQ.

The V call is TRBV5-8, the J call TRBJ2-1; 9 nucleotides agree with TRBD1. Germline lookup yields CDR1 SGHTS and CDR2 YDEGEE. The CDR3 covers 15 residues. The ends lost 1 base at V and 15 bases at J; junction bases unmatched: 14. For the CDR3, the DNA is TGTGCCAGCAGCTTGACCGGGACAGGGTATAGGAAACTGTTCTTC. Protein product: CASSLTGTGYRKLFF.

The chain combines TRBV5-4 with TRBJ1-4; 9 nucleotides line up with TRBD1. The CDR3 sequence is 13 residues long. From germline, CDR1 is SGHNT and CDR2 YYREEE (reference sequence). V shed 4 bases, J shed 8 bases, and the junction held 3 bases outside the gene matches. The CDR3 DNA reads as TGTGCCAGCAGCATACAGGGGGCCGAAAAACTGTTTTTT. This sequence encodes CASSIQGAEKLFF.

The V call is TRBV11-2, the J call TRBJ2-3, with D tentatively TRBD1 (6 bases). V was pared by 6 bases and J by 1 base, with 17 bases between. In germline, CDR1 is SGHAT, CDR2 FQNNGV. This CDR3 has 16 residues. The CDR3 DNA reads TGTGCCAGCAGATCCGGGACAAGCATAGGCACAGATACGCAGTATTTT. Its translation is CASRSGTSIGTDTQYF. Full variable domain (rest looked up from reference TRBV11-2 and TRBJ2-3): EAGVAQSPRYKIIEKRQSVAFWCNPISGHATLYWYQQILGQGPKLLIQFQNNGVVDDSQLPKDRFSAERLKGVDSTLKIQPAKLEDSAVYLCASRSGTSIGTDTQYFGPGTRLTVL.

The chain couples TRBV5-4 to TRBJ2-5, with TRBD2 matching over 8 bases. Germline trimming cut 2 bases from V and 1 base from J; bases unmatched to any gene: 4. The CDR3 is 15 residues long. Germline V gene lookup returns CDR1 SGHNT and CDR2 YYREEE (reference sequence). The CDR3 spells CASSFNAGGQETQYF. The DNA of the CDR3 is TGTGCCAGCAGCTTTAATGCGGGGGGCCAAGAGACCCAGTACTTC.

Worth noting for this clone: This same CDR3 is encoded by further DNA sequences in the sample. The rearrangement joins TRBV19 to TRBJ2-5; D might be TRBD2 (7 bases). CDR1 is LNHDA, CDR2 SQIVND, per germline (reference sequence). The CDR3 extends over 13 amino acids. With 6 bases removed from V and 1 base from J, the gap between germline ends came to 9 bases. CDR3 DNA sequence: TGTGCCAGTAGCCGGGGGGCCCAAGAGACCCAGTACTTC. Protein product: CASSRGAQETQYF.

This chain uses TRBV19 with TRBJ2-3, with D possibly TRBD1 on 6 matching bases. The CDR3 has 15 amino acids. Germline CDR1 is LNHDA and CDR2 is SQIVND (reference sequence). V was cut by 8 bases and J by 2 bases, with 17 bases left in between. In DNA form, the CDR3 reads TGTGCCAGTCAAGGGGGAGAGTTTTTCACAGATACGCAGTATTTT. Its translation: CASQGGEFFTDTQYF.

The chain recombines TRBV15 with TRBJ2-7, with 7 bases that match TRBD1. This CDR3 has 15 residues. Trimming removed 1 base from V and 6 bases from J; junction bases left unmatched: 9. Germline V CDR1 and CDR2: LNHNV, YYDKDF (reference sequence). CDR3 loop: CATSRGMDRPSEQYF. CDR3 bases: TGTGCCACCAGCAGAGGGATGGACAGGCCGTCCGAGCAGTACTTC.

The V gene is TRBV18, the J gene TRBJ2-7; weak D call: TRBD1 (5 bases). This CDR3 spans 15 amino acids. Germline CDR1 reads KGHSH; CDR2 reads LQKENI. The V end was cut by 1 base, the J end by 3 bases, with 13 bases between. CDR3 sequence: CASSPHTPGNYEQYF. The CDR3 nucleotides read TGTGCCAGCTCACCACACACCCCAGGGAACTACGAGCAGTACTTC. Based on the CDR3 plus reference TRBV18 and TRBJ2-7, the full variable domain is NAGVMQNPRHLVRRRGQEARLRCSPMKGHSHVYWYRQLPEEGLKFMVYLQKENIIDESGMPKERFSAEFPKEGPSILRIQQVVRGDSAAYFCASSPHTPGNYEQYFGPGTRLTVT.

The chain recombines TRBV10-3 with TRBJ2-1, with 13 bases aligning to TRBD2. This CDR3 is 19 amino acids long. Germline CDR1 ENHRY, CDR2 SYGVKD. With 6 bases clipped from V and 0 bases from J, the junction kept 11 bases outside the gene matches. CDR3: CAISSTGTSGANSYNEQFF. CDR3 DNA: TGTGCCATCAGCTCCACCGGGACTAGCGGGGCGAACTCCTACAATGAGCAGTTCTTC.

This chain links TRBV5-6 with TRBJ2-5, with D possibly being TRBD2 (5 bases). The CDR3 sequence is 16 residues long. Per germline, CDR1 SGHDT and CDR2 YYEEEE. V gave up 4 bases and J gave up 1 base, with 17 bases separating them. The CDR3 sequence: CASSPLWGDGQETQYF. In nucleotides, the CDR3 is TGTGCCAGCAGCCCTTTATGGGGAGACGGCCAAGAGACCCAGTACTTC.

The V and J genes are TRBV4-1 and TRBJ1-4; a weak D match, TRBD1 (5 bases). The germline V gene has CDR1 MGHRA and CDR2 YSYEKL. The CDR3 sequence is 17 residues long. The V and J ends lost 2 bases and 0 bases respectively, with 13 bases between them. CDR3 DNA: TGCGCCAGCAGCCAATTTCGGGCGGGACCAACTAATGAAAAACTGTTTTTT. Residues: CASSQFRAGPTNEKLFF.

This chain links TRBV7-3 with TRBJ1-2, with unresolved D. V was trimmed by 5 bases and J by 0 bases, leaving 7 bases between them. Germline values: CDR1 SGHTA, CDR2 FQGTGA. This CDR3 has 13 residues. CDR3 in DNA: TGTGCCAGCAGCCCGGTGGCTAACTATGGCTACACCTTC. Translating gives CASSPVANYGYTF. Together with reference TRBV7-3 and TRBJ1-2, the CDR3 gives the full variable domain: GAGVSQTPSNKVTEKGKYVELRCDPISGHTALYWYRQSLGQGPEFLIYFQGTGAADDSGLPNDRFFAVRPEGSVSTLKIQRTERGDSAVYLCASSPVANYGYTFGSGTRLTVV.

The V call is TRBV5-1, the J call TRBJ1-2; 9 bases map to TRBD1. The V segment lost 2 bases and the J segment 4 bases; nucleotides outside the gene matches: 3. CDR3 length equals 14 residues. Germline V gene lookup returns CDR1 SGHRS and CDR2 YFSETQ. In nucleotides, the CDR3 is TGCGCCAGCAGCTTAGGGACAGGGACCTATGGCTACACCTTC. Translation: CASSLGTGTYGYTF.

Concerning this clone itself: Other nucleotide sequences in the sample specify the same CDR3. The rearrangement uses TRBV5-1 and TRBJ2-3; D may be TRBD2 (6 bases). Per germline, CDR1 SGHRS and CDR2 YFSETQ. The CDR3 loop spans 13 amino acids. Trimming removed 4 bases at V and 2 bases at J, with 8 bases between. Written as DNA, the CDR3 is TGCGCCAGCAGCCTGGACTACACAGATACGCAGTATTTT. Protein product: CASSLDYTDTQYF.

The J gene is TRBJ1-1, the V gene TRBV28, with TRBD1 matching 11 bases. Germline CDR1 is MDHEN and CDR2 is SYDVKM. This CDR3 has 14 residues. V gave up 5 bases and J gave up 9 bases; unmatched junction bases: 8. The CDR3 DNA reads as TGTGCCAGCAGTCTCGGACAGGGGGCGCATAAAGCTTTCTTT. This translates into CASSLGQGAHKAFF.

V and J are TRBV25-1 and TRBJ2-3; a possible D gene is TRBD1 (6 bases). V lost 2 bases and J lost 0, with 12 bases in between. The V gene's germline CDR1 is MGHDK and CDR2 SYGVNS. There are 16 residues in the CDR3. CDR3 in DNA: TGTGCCAGCAGTGAACTGGGGACACTCAGCACAGATACGCAGTATTTT. Its translation: CASSELGTLSTDTQYF.

Note on this clone: Different DNA sequences within this sample yield the same CDR3. The V gene is TRBV18, the J gene TRBJ1-6; TRBD1 matches at 7 bases. Germline V lookup: CDR1 KGHSH, CDR2 LQKENI. This CDR3 has 15 residues. The V gene end was trimmed by 2 bases and the J gene end by 5 bases; junction bases not matched to a gene: 3. The CDR3 DNA reads TGTGCCAGCTCACCAGGAGGGGGCAATAATTCACCCCTCCACTTT. The encoded protein is CASSPGGGNNSPLHF.

The J gene is TRBJ1-2, the V gene TRBV5-1; weak D call: TRBD1 (6 bases). V gave up 4 bases and J gave up 8 bases, with 12 bases separating them. CDR3 length: 12 residues. The germline V gene encodes CDR1 SGHRS and CDR2 YFSETQ. The CDR3: CASSRDQGGYTF. For the CDR3, the DNA is TGCGCCAGCAGCAGGGACCAGGGGGGCTACACCTTC.

This clone appeared a single time. The V gene is TRBV10-1, the J gene TRBJ2-2; possible D gene TRBD2, 6 bases. V dropped 4 bases and J dropped 4 bases, with 13 bases sitting between them. Germline V gene sequence: CDR1 WNHNN, CDR2 SYGVQD (reference sequence). CDR3 length equals 15 residues. This CDR3 reads CASSVEGLGTGELFF. Here the CDR3 DNA reads TGCGCCAGCAGTGTTGAGGGACTTGGCACCGGGGAGCTGTTTTTT.

The chain employs TRBV4-3 and TRBJ1-1, with 9 bases that match TRBD1. The ends lost 4 bases at V and 1 base at J; junction bases unmatched: 7. Germline values: CDR1 LGHNA, CDR2 YSLEER. This CDR3 comprises 16 residues. CDR3 loop: CASSRLPGQGNTEAFF. DNA for the CDR3: TGCGCCAGCAGCCGGTTACCGGGACAGGGGAACACTGAAGCTTTCTTT.

The chain has TRBV5-4 and TRBJ1-6; 7 nucleotides line up with TRBD1. This CDR3 spans 16 amino acids. Trimming at V came to 4 bases and at J to 4 bases, leaving 8 bases not matched to a gene. CDR1 and CDR2 (germline): SGHNT, YYREEE (reference sequence). The CDR3 protein is CASSTETGVYNSPLHF. In DNA, the CDR3 is TGTGCCAGCAGCACCGAAACAGGGGTGTATAATTCACCCCTCCACTTT. Drawing the rest from reference TRBV5-4 and TRBJ1-6, the complete variable domain is ETGVTQSPTHLIKTRGQQVTLRCSSQSGHNTVSWYQQALGQGPQFIFQYYREEENGRGNFPPRFSGLQFPNYSSELNVNALELDDSALYLCASSTETGVYNSPLHFGNGTRLTVT.